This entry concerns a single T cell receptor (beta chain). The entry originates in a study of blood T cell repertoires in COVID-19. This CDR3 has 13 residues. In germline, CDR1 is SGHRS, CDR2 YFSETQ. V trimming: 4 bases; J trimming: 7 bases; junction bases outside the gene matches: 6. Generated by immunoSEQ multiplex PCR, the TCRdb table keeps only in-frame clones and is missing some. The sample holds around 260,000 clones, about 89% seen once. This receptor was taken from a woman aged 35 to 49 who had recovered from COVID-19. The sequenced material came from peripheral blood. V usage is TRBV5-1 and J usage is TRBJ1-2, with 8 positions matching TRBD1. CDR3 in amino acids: CASSQQGEGGYTF. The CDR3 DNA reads TGCGCCAGCAGCCAACAGGGGGAGGGTGGCTACACCTTC.